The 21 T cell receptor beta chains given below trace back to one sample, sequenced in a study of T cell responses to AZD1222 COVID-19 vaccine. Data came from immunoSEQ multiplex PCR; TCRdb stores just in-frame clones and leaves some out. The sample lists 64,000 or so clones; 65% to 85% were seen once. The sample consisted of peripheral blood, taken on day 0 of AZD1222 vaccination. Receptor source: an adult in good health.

CDR3 coding DNA: TGTGCCAGCAGCCCCCCCCTGGGCGAGCAGTACTTC. It encodes CASSPPLGEQYF. J is TRBJ2-7 and V is TRBV28; D unclear. The V end was cut by 6 bases, the J end by 6 bases, with 12 bases between. The CDR3 length is 12 residues. Germline V gene lookup returns CDR1 MDHEN and CDR2 SYDVKM. Filled out from reference TRBV28 and TRBJ2-7, the complete variable domain reads DVKVTQSSRYLVKRTGEKVFLECVQDMDHENMFWYRQDPGLGLRLIYFSYDVKMKEKGDIPEGYSVSREKKERFSLILESASTNQTSMYLCASSPPLGEQYFGPGTRLTVT.

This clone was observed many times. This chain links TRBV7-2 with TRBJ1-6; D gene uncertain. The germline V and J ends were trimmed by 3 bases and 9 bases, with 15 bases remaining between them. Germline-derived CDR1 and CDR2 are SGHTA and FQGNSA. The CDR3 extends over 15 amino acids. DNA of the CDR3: TGTGCCAGCAGCTTGCCCAGGCGGGATTCTTCACCCCTCCACTTT. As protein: CASSLPRRDSSPLHF.

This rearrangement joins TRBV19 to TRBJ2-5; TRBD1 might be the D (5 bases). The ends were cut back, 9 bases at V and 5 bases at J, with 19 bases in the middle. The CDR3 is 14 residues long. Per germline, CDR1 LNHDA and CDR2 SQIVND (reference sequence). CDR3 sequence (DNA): TGTGCCAGCAAACTAAGGGGCATAGAGGAGACCCAGTACTTC. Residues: CASKLRGIEETQYF.

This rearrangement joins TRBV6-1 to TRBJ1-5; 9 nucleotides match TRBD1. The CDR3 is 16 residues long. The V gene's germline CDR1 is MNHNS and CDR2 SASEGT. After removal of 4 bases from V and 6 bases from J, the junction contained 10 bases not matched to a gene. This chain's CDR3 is CASSGRHRGLGQPQHF. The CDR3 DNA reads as TGTGCCAGCAGTGGAAGACACAGGGGGCTGGGTCAGCCCCAGCATTTT.

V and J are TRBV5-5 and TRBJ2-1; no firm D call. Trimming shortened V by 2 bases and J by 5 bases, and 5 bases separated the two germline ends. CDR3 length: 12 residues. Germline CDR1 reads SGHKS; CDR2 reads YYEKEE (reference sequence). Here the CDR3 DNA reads TGTGCCAGCAGCTTTTTACACAATGAGCAGTTCTTC. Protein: CASSFLHNEQFF.

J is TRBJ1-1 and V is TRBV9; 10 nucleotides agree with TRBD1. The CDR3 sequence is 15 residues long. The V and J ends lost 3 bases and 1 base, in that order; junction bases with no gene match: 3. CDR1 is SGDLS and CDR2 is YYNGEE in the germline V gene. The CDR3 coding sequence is TGTGCCAGCAGCGCGGGACAGGGGAAGAACACTGAAGCTTTCTTT. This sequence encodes CASSAGQGKNTEAFF.

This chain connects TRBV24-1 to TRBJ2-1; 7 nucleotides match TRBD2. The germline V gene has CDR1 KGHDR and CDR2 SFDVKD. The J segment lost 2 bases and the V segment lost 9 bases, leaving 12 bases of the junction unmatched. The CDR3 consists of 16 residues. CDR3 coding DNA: TGTGCCACCTCCCGACCTGGGGGGACTACCTACAATGAGCAGTTCTTC. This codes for CATSRPGGTTYNEQFF.

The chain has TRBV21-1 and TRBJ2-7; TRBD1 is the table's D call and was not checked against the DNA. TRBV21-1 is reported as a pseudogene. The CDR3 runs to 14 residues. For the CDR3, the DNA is TGTGCCAGCAGCAAAGAAAACAGTTCCTACGAGCAGTACTTC. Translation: CASSKENSSYEQYF.

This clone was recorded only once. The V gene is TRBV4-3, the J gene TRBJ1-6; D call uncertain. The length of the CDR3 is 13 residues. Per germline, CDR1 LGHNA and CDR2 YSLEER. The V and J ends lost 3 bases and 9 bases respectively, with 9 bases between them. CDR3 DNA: TGCGCCAGCAGCCAGGGGAGAGGTTCACCCCTCCACTTT. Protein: CASSQGRGSPLHF.

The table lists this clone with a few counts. CDR3 bases: TGTGCCAGCAAGTTGGGCGGGGGGAGCACAGATACGCAGTATTTT. As protein: CASKLGGGSTDTQYF. V usage is TRBV2 and J usage is TRBJ2-3; 8 bases are a match to TRBD2. With V trimmed by 7 bases and J by 0 bases, 6 bases remained unmatched. Germline CDR1 reads SNHLY; CDR2 reads FYNNEI. The CDR3 length is 15 residues.

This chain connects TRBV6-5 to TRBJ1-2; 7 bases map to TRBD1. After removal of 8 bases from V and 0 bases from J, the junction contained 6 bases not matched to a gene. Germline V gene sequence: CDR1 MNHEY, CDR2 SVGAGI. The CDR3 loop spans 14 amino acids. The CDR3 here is CASRRQGANYGYTF. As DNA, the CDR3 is TGTGCCAGCCGAAGACAGGGAGCTAACTATGGCTACACCTTC.

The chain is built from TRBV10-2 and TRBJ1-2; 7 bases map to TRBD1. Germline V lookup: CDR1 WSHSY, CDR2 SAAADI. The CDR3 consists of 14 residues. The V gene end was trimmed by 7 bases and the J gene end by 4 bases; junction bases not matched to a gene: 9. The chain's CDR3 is CASNPGQKSYGYTF. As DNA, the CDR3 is TGCGCCAGCAATCCGGGACAGAAAAGCTATGGCTACACCTTC.

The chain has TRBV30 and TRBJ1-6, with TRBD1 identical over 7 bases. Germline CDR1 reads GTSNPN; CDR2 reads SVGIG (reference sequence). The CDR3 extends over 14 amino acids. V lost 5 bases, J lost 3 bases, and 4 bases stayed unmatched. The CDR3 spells CAWGTANYNSPLHF. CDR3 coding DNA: TGTGCCTGGGGGACAGCAAACTATAATTCACCCCTCCACTTT.

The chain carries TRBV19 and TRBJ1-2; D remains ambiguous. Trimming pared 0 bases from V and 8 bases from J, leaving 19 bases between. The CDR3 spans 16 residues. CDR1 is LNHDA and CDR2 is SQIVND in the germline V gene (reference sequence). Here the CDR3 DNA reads TGTGCCAGTAGTATAGATTTATGGATAGGACTCGGAGGCTACACCTTC. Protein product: CASSIDLWIGLGGYTF.

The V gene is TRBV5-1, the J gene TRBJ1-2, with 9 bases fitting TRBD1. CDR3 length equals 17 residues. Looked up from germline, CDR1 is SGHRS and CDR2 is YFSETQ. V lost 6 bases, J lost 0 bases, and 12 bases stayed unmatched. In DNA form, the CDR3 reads TGCGCCAGCAATCGGTGGGTGACAGGGGGTGCTAACTATGGCTACACCTTC. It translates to CASNRWVTGGANYGYTF. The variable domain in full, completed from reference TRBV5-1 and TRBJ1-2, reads KAGVTQTPRYLIKTRGQQVTLSCSPISGHRSVSWYQQTPGQGLQFLFEYFSETQRNKGNFPGRFSGRQFSNSRSEMNVSTLELGDSALYLCASNRWVTGGANYGYTFGSGTRLTVV.

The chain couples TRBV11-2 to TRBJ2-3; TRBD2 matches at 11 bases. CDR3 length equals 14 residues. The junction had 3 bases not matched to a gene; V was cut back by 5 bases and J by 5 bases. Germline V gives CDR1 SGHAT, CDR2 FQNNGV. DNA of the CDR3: TGTGCCAGCAGCCGCGGACTAGCGGGAGATACGCAGTATTTT. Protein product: CASSRGLAGDTQYF.

CDR3 DNA sequence: TGTGCCACCAGCAGAGTGGGTGACGAGCAGTACTTC. Its translation: CATSRVGDEQYF. The chain combines TRBV15 with TRBJ2-7; D call uncertain. The germline V gene encodes CDR1 LNHNV and CDR2 YYDKDF (reference sequence). The CDR3 runs 12 residues. V lost 1 base and J lost 5, with 6 bases in between.

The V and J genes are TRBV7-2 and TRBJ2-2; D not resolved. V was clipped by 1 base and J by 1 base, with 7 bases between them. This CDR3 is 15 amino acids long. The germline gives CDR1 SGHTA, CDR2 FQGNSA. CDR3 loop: CASSLVPLNTGELFF. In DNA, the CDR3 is TGTGCCAGCAGCTTAGTTCCCTTGAACACCGGGGAGCTGTTTTTT.

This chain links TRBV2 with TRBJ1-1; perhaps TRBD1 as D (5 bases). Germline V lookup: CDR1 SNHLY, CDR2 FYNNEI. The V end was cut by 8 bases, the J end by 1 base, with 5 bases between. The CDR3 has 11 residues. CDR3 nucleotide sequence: TGTGCCAGCCAGGGGAACACTGAAGCTTTCTTT. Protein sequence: CASQGNTEAFF. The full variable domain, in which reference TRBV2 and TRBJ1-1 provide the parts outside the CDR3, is EPEVTQTPSHQVTQMGQEVILRCVPISNHLYFYWYRQILGQKVEFLVSFYNNEISEKSEIFDDQFSVERPDGSNFTLKIRSTKLEDSAMYFCASQGNTEAFFGQGTRLTVV.

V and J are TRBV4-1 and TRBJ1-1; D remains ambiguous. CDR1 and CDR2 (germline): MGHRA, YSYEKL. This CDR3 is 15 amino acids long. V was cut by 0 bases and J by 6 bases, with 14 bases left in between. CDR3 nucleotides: TGCGCCAGCAGCCAAGATCACCGGGGTCGCGCTGAAGCTTTCTTT. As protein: CASSQDHRGRAEAFF.

The CDR3 region is CASSLSGFPSYNEQFF. Here the CDR3 DNA reads TGTGCCAGTAGCCTCAGCGGGTTTCCCTCCTACAATGAGCAGTTCTTC. The chain joins TRBV19 to TRBJ2-1; the D gene is possibly TRBD2 (6 bases). Per germline, CDR1 LNHDA and CDR2 SQIVND (reference sequence). V lost 6 bases and J 0 bases, leaving 15 bases between the germline ends. The CDR3 has 16 residues.